The rows below give T cell receptor beta chains drawn from one sample of a study of cytomegalovirus exposure and HLA in healthy donors. This table comes from immunoSEQ multiplex PCR, and its TCRdb copy is limited to in-frame clones, with some not included. Of 150,000 to 200,000 clones in the sample, around 78% are singletons; the top ten hold roughly 3%. Input material: PBMCs. The receptors derive from a woman between 50 and 59 years old in good health and CMV-seropositive. The conserved cysteine and the conserved F or W are not part of the CDR3 here. Expanded clones get a size class; other rows say once, few or many, or leave the size out.

clone_size: once
j_call: TRBJ2-2
v_call: TRBV12-5
cdr3_aa: PYTRRGGPVRSNTGELF

clone_size: -
j_call: TRBJ1-1
v_call: TRBV5-1
cdr3_aa: ASSPWEGNTEAF

clone_size: -
j_call: TRBJ2-3
v_call: TRBV16
cdr3_aa: ASSQSGQGTDTQY

clone_size: few
j_call: TRBJ2-1
v_call: TRBV6-1
cdr3_aa: ASSEGDRGWQF

clone_size: -
j_call: TRBJ2-1
v_call: TRBV9
cdr3_aa: ASSAGGMNEQF

clone_size: once
j_call: TRBJ1-3
v_call: TRBV7-2
cdr3_aa: ASSADSLRGNTIY

clone_size: -
j_call: TRBJ1-5
v_call: TRBV29-1
cdr3_aa: SVRDSPNQPQH

clone_size: few
j_call: TRBJ2-1
v_call: TRBV25-1
cdr3_aa: ASSEYSASSYNEQF

clone_size: -
j_call: TRBJ2-3
v_call: TRBV5-4
cdr3_aa: ASGSSGGSTDTQY

clone_size: -
j_call: TRBJ1-5
v_call: TRBV4-3
cdr3_aa: ASSQDLWGEGSGNQPQH

clone_size: -
j_call: TRBJ2-7
v_call: TRBV11-2
cdr3_aa: ASSFGQGYEQY

clone_size: -
j_call: TRBJ1-3
v_call: TRBV7-2
cdr3_aa: ASSLTGSSGNTIY

clone_size: -
j_call: TRBJ1-1
v_call: TRBV7-9
cdr3_aa: ASAIDAGWEAF

clone_size: -
j_call: TRBJ1-1
v_call: TRBV6-6
cdr3_aa: ASSYSATGGNTEAF

clone_size: few
j_call: TRBJ1-6
v_call: TRBV11-2
cdr3_aa: ASSQRQGWDSPLH

clone_size: -
j_call: TRBJ1-2
v_call: TRBV19
cdr3_aa: ASTKTGETSHT

clone_size: -
j_call: TRBJ1-4
v_call: TRBV18
cdr3_aa: ASRLLLSSNEKLF

clone_size: -
j_call: -
v_call: TRBV5-1
cdr3_aa: ASSMDRGENEQY

clone_size: few
j_call: TRBJ2-7
v_call: TRBV2
cdr3_aa: ASSEAASLEISGEQY

clone_size: -
j_call: TRBJ1-1
v_call: TRBV4-1
cdr3_aa: ASSYRVNTEAF

clone_size: -
j_call: TRBJ1-5
v_call: TRBV30
cdr3_aa: AWRFTGPGQPQH

clone_size: -
j_call: TRBJ1-1
v_call: TRBV19
cdr3_aa: ATATGQSGTEAF

clone_size: -
j_call: TRBJ2-7
v_call: TRBV7-9
cdr3_aa: ASSSRLAGYEQY

clone_size: few
j_call: TRBJ2-4
v_call: TRBV7-2
cdr3_aa: ASSIQPGELNIQY

clone_size: few
j_call: TRBJ2-3
v_call: TRBV7-9
cdr3_aa: ASSRELAGVGDTQY

clone_size: -
j_call: TRBJ2-7
v_call: TRBV9
cdr3_aa: ASSVDPGMGEQY

clone_size: once
j_call: TRBJ2-7
v_call: TRBV6-6
cdr3_aa: ASTPLSGGAREQY

clone_size: -
j_call: TRBJ2-1
v_call: TRBV15
cdr3_aa: ATSRGMGASSYNEQF

clone_size: -
j_call: TRBJ1-5
v_call: TRBV30
cdr3_aa: AWSVNRGGQPQH

clone_size: -
j_call: TRBJ1-1
v_call: TRBV27
cdr3_aa: ASKVAGNTEAF

clone_size: -
j_call: TRBJ2-7
v_call: TRBV14
cdr3_aa: ASSPPGLGSLEQY

clone_size: -
j_call: TRBJ2-7
v_call: TRBV19
cdr3_aa: ASSTTPRGPGEQY

clone_size: -
j_call: TRBJ1-1
v_call: TRBV5-1
cdr3_aa: ASSLTGVDTEAF

clone_size: -
j_call: TRBJ2-1
v_call: TRBV4-3
cdr3_aa: ASSQDRGYSLKNEQF

clone_size: -
j_call: TRBJ2-1
v_call: TRBV6-1
cdr3_aa: ASRAGGQEQF

clone_size: once
j_call: TRBJ1-1
v_call: TRBV27
cdr3_aa: ASILNRGSTEAF

clone_size: -
j_call: TRBJ1-4
v_call: TRBV5-1
cdr3_aa: ASSLDRTGGEKLF

clone_size: few
j_call: TRBJ1-2
v_call: TRBV5-8
cdr3_aa: ASSYEVTGYGYT

clone_size: -
j_call: TRBJ2-1
v_call: TRBV5-1
cdr3_aa: ASSSHPDSEQF

clone_size: -
j_call: TRBJ2-5
v_call: TRBV10-3
cdr3_aa: ATNPGQGGRETQY

clone_size: -
j_call: TRBJ2-5
v_call: TRBV7-2
cdr3_aa: ASSLGVRTQETQY

clone_size: -
j_call: TRBJ2-7
v_call: TRBV7-9
cdr3_aa: ASSPRTGIYEQY

clone_size: -
j_call: TRBJ2-7
v_call: TRBV28
cdr3_aa: ASLGGGTQRSYEQY

clone_size: -
j_call: TRBJ1-4
v_call: TRBV29-1
cdr3_aa: SVGDSNEKLF

clone_size: -
j_call: TRBJ2-5
v_call: TRBV19
cdr3_aa: ASSPRLAGGPETQY

clone_size: -
j_call: TRBJ1-1
v_call: TRBV19
cdr3_aa: ASSTKDKYQGSDTEAF

clone_size: few
j_call: TRBJ1-2
v_call: TRBV9
cdr3_aa: ASSVDFGGLRGYT

clone_size: -
j_call: TRBJ1-4
v_call: TRBV5-1
cdr3_aa: ASSPGTFGEKLF

clone_size: -
j_call: TRBJ2-1
v_call: TRBV29-1
cdr3_aa: SVEASGRPYNEQF

clone_size: few
j_call: TRBJ2-1
v_call: TRBV2
cdr3_aa: ASRTGTGSEQF

clone_size: -
j_call: TRBJ1-4
v_call: TRBV7-2
cdr3_aa: ASSLEGAPVKLF

clone_size: few
j_call: TRBJ2-1
v_call: TRBV5-1
cdr3_aa: ASSLVASSYNEQF

clone_size: -
j_call: TRBJ2-1
v_call: TRBV7-2
cdr3_aa: ASSAYNNEQF

clone_size: -
j_call: TRBJ2-2
v_call: TRBV11-2
cdr3_aa: ASSLLAGDTGELF

clone_size: few
j_call: TRBJ2-2
v_call: TRBV7-2
cdr3_aa: ASSQGARGPGELF

clone_size: -
j_call: TRBJ1-1
v_call: TRBV4-3
cdr3_aa: ASSHAEDTEAF

clone_size: -
j_call: TRBJ2-7
v_call: TRBV29-1
cdr3_aa: NPHGQGKFYEQY

clone_size: few
j_call: TRBJ2-7
v_call: TRBV21-1
cdr3_aa: ASSRTVSYEQY

clone_size: -
j_call: TRBJ1-4
v_call: TRBV7-2
cdr3_aa: ASSSVTTTNEKLF